The 5 T cell receptor beta chains below all came from one sample that was sequenced in a study of low-dose radiotherapy and immunotherapy resistance in tumors. First-strand cDNA used TRAV- and TRBV-specific primers, covering alpha and beta chains. The authors ran approximately 20 PCR cycles to amplify TCRs with a constant-region primer and V-primer adapter. In TCRdb, the reads were re-called with MiXCR into one record per CDR3 protein. The table shows under 20,000 distinct CDR3 sequences, with approximately 79% occurring only once. These receptors all stem from a human donor with advanced metastatic prostate, ovarian, gallbladder or colorectal cancer (not recorded which). This table probably holds off-target reads from a library built for another chain.

V is TRBV2 and J is TRBJ1-5; no definite D call. V lost 9 bases and J 3 bases, leaving 9 bases between the germline ends. CDR3 size: 12 residues. Per the germline V gene, CDR1 is SNHLY and CDR2 is FYNNEI. This CDR3 reads CASHLSNQPQHF. CDR3 nucleotide sequence: TGTGCCAGTCACCTTTCCAATCAGCCCCAGCATTTT.

V gene TRBV12-3 or TRBV12-4 combines with J gene TRBJ2-3, with 13 bases aligning to TRBD2. V shed 6 bases, J shed 4 bases, and the junction held 7 bases outside the gene matches. The CDR3 totals 16 residues. The CDR3 coding sequence is TGTGCCAGCAGCCTCCTGGGACTAGCGGGGTCAGATACGCAGTATTTT. As protein: CASSLLGLAGSDTQYF.

J is TRBJ1-4 and V is TRBV11-3; possible D gene TRBD1, 5 bases. CDR3 size: 16 residues. Deletions cut 5 bases from V and 7 bases from J, with 20 bases between. Germline CDR1 reads SGHNT; CDR2 reads YENEEA. Here the CDR3 DNA reads TGTGCCAGCAGCCTTCTTGCAGGGACGTTCGGTGAAAAACTGTTTTTT. As protein: CASSLLAGTFGEKLFF.

The chain carries TRBV3-1 and TRBJ2-6, with 7 positions matching TRBD1. The CDR3 totals 18 residues. After removal of 4 bases from V and 0 bases from J, the junction contained 9 bases not matched to a gene. Per germline, CDR1 LGHDT and CDR2 YNNKEL (reference sequence). As DNA, the CDR3 is TGTGCCAGCAGCCCCAGGGCCGGACAGGACTCTGGGGCCAACGTCCTGACTTTC. This translates into CASSPRAGQDSGANVLTF.

The rearrangement uses TRBV28 and TRBJ2-7; D might be TRBD2 (6 bases). V was shortened by 6 bases and J by 0 bases, with 12 bases between the two germline ends. Germline CDR1 and CDR2: MDHEN and SYDVKM. The CDR3 contains 14 residues. CDR3: CASSLSGLSYEQYF. The DNA for the CDR3 is TGTGCCAGCAGCCTTAGCGGCCTCTCCTACGAGCAGTACTTC.